Shown below are 32 T cell receptor beta chains from a single sample sequenced in a study of blood T cell repertoires in COVID-19. This table comes from immunoSEQ multiplex PCR, and its TCRdb copy is limited to in-frame clones, with some not included. The table records 200,000 to 250,000 clones, approximately 84% of them present only once. Material: peripheral blood. The receptor source for this set is a woman aged 55-75 years with acute or convalescent COVID-19.

The chain recombines TRBV10-2 with TRBJ1-3, with a possible D match to TRBD1 (5 bases). The CDR3 runs to 15 residues. The V gene lost 4 bases and the J gene lost 2 bases, with 12 bases spanning the gap. Germline V CDR1 and CDR2: WSHSY, SAAADI. The CDR3 DNA reads as TGCGCCAGCAGTGTTTATGTCAGGGCTGGAAACACCATATATTTT. Translation: CASSVYVRAGNTIYF.

The V call is TRBV2, the J call TRBJ1-4; 7 bases agree with TRBD1. The CDR3 has 16 residues. Germline CDR1 reads SNHLY; CDR2 reads FYNNEI. J gave up 1 base and V 4 bases, and 6 bases lay outside the gene matches. This chain's CDR3 is CASSAGTDLTNEKLFF. In nucleotides, the CDR3 is TGTGCCAGCAGTGCCGGGACAGACCTAACTAATGAAAAACTGTTTTTT.

This clone has just a few counts. The V call is TRBV6-6, the J call TRBJ1-4; 7 nucleotides align to TRBD1. The germline V gene has CDR1 MNHNY and CDR2 SVGAGI (reference sequence). This CDR3 has 15 residues. V dropped 6 bases and J dropped 8; count of bases not matched to a gene: 12. The CDR3: CASRGRRDSGEKLFF. In nucleotides, the CDR3 is TGTGCCAGCAGAGGTCGCCGGGACAGCGGAGAAAAACTGTTTTTT.

This clone has just a few counts. The chain is built from TRBV12-3 or TRBV12-4 and TRBJ1-4; TRBD1 matches 7 bases. J was trimmed by 7 bases and V by 4 bases; bases with no gene match: 0. This CDR3 comprises 12 residues. CDR3 region: CASSWTGEKLFF. CDR3 in DNA: TGTGCCAGCAGTTGGACAGGTGAAAAACTGTTTTTT.

The rearrangement links TRBV3-1 (or the pseudogene TRBV3-2) to TRBJ1-2; the match to TRBD1 covers 8 bases. The length of the CDR3 is 16 residues. The V gene's germline CDR1 is LGHDT and CDR2 YNNKEL (reference sequence). The ends lost 1 base at V and 6 bases at J; junction bases unmatched: 10. The CDR3 loop is CASSQAGQGGQHGYTF. In DNA, the CDR3 is TGTGCCAGCAGCCAAGCCGGACAGGGAGGGCAACATGGCTACACCTTC.

The V call is TRBV5-1, the J call TRBJ1-4, with 8 bases lining up with TRBD1. CDR1 and CDR2 from the germline V gene are SGHRS and YFSETQ. Unmatched junction bases numbered 9, after V lost 4 bases and J lost 1 base. The CDR3 totals 17 residues. In DNA form, the CDR3 reads TGCGCCAGCAGCCTAGACAGGGGCGCCGGAACTAATGAAAAACTGTTTTTT. Protein: CASSLDRGAGTNEKLFF.

V gene TRBV5-4 combines with J gene TRBJ2-7, with TRBD1 matching 9 bases. The length of the CDR3 is 16 residues. CDR1 and CDR2 (germline): SGHNT, YYREEE (reference sequence). Trimming cost V 4 bases and J 2 bases; bases outside gene matches: 10. In nucleotides, the CDR3 is TGTGCCAGCAGCGTCGCCCCCGGGACAGGGCCCTACGAGCAGTACTTC. Encoded protein: CASSVAPGTGPYEQYF.

This clone was counted once. J is TRBJ2-2 and V is TRBV7-3; possible D gene TRBD2, 6 bases. Germline CDR1 and CDR2: SGHTA and FQGTGA. CDR3 length: 15 amino acids. V shed 5 bases and J shed 5 bases, with 15 bases lying between them. CDR3 DNA sequence: TGTGCCAGCAGCGCAGAAGGTCTAGCGACCGGGGAGCTGTTTTTT. It specifies CASSAEGLATGELFF.

J is TRBJ2-7 and V is TRBV5-1; the D gene is possibly TRBD1 (5 bases). The V gene's germline CDR1 is SGHRS and CDR2 YFSETQ. V was shortened by 0 bases and J by 7 bases, with 14 bases between the two germline ends. This CDR3 is built from 14 residues. This CDR3 reads CASSLASRAGEQYF. The CDR3 region has the DNA TGCGCCAGCAGCTTGGCCAGCAGGGCTGGGGAGCAGTACTTC.

The rearrangement joins TRBV28 to TRBJ1-2; 10 bases agree with TRBD1. The CDR3 length is 16 residues. Germline assignment: CDR1 MDHEN and CDR2 SYDVKM. The junction had 12 bases not matched to a gene; V was cut back by 3 bases and J by 8 bases. Here the CDR3 DNA reads TGTGCCAGCAGTTTCCTATTCGAGACAGGGGGCGAAGGCTACACCTTC. Amino acids: CASSFLFETGGEGYTF.

The chain employs TRBV7-7 and TRBJ2-3; 9 bases match TRBD1. The CDR3 is 17 residues long. V lost 6 bases, J lost 1 base, and 11 bases stayed unmatched. Germline V gene lookup returns CDR1 SSHAT and CDR2 FNYEAQ (reference sequence). The chain's CDR3 is CASRYYNRGLGTDTQYF. Here the CDR3 DNA reads TGTGCCAGCAGATACTACAACAGGGGGCTAGGCACAGATACGCAGTATTTT.

CDR3 region: CASSPYAGFILNTEAFF. The CDR3 DNA reads as TGTGCCAGCTCACCATACGCAGGGTTTATCCTGAACACTGAAGCTTTCTTT. The V and J genes are TRBV18 and TRBJ1-1; D might be TRBD1 (5 bases). Trimming shortened V by 2 bases and J by 0 bases, and 16 bases separated the two germline ends. CDR3 size: 17 residues. In germline, CDR1 is KGHSH, CDR2 LQKENI. The whole variable domain, remainder taken from reference TRBV18 and TRBJ1-1, is NAGVMQNPRHLVRRRGQEARLRCSPMKGHSHVYWYRQLPEEGLKFMVYLQKENIIDESGMPKERFSAEFPKEGPSILRIQQVVRGDSAAYFCASSPYAGFILNTEAFFGQGTRLTVV.

The chain links TRBV10-1 to TRBJ2-7; TRBD1 agrees at 9 bases. This CDR3 spans 16 amino acids. Per germline, CDR1 WNHNN and CDR2 SYGVQD (reference sequence). The trim removed 5 bases at V and 6 bases at J, leaving 14 bases unmatched. The CDR3 sequence is CASSPGQGKKVTEQYF. The CDR3 DNA follows: TGCGCCAGCAGTCCGGGACAGGGTAAGAAGGTTACCGAGCAGTACTTC.

The V call is TRBV7-2, the J call TRBJ2-7, with 9 bases matching TRBD2. Germline lookup yields CDR1 SGHTA and CDR2 FQGNSA. V shed 1 base and J 1 base; nucleotides not matched to a gene: 8. The CDR3 has 17 residues. CDR3 bases: TGTGCCAGCAGCTTAGGCGGCGGGGGGGCCTTGTCCTACGAGCAGTACTTC. It translates to CASSLGGGGALSYEQYF.

The gene calls are TRBV18 and TRBJ2-7, with 7 bases fitting TRBD1. The CDR3 totals 13 residues. Germline V lookup: CDR1 KGHSH, CDR2 LQKENI. J was trimmed by 3 bases and V by 4 bases; bases with no gene match: 3. This CDR3 is CASSQGQSYEQYF. As DNA, the CDR3 is TGTGCCAGCTCACAGGGACAGAGCTACGAGCAGTACTTC.

The chain has TRBV7-2 and TRBJ1-2, with 7 bases identical to TRBD1. The CDR3 loop spans 14 amino acids. The ends lost 4 bases at V and 4 bases at J; junction bases unmatched: 6. The germline V gene encodes CDR1 SGHTA and CDR2 FQGNSA. The CDR3 DNA sequence: TGTGCCAGCAGCTCATGGGACAGCCCCTATGGCTACACCTTC. This encodes CASSSWDSPYGYTF.

V gene TRBV5-6 combines with J gene TRBJ1-4, with D possibly matching TRBD1 (6 bases). V was pared by 2 bases and J by 6 bases, with 11 bases between. CDR3 size: 14 residues. Germline CDR1 SGHDT, CDR2 YYEEEE. CDR3 in DNA: TGTGCCAGCAGCTTTACACAGGGTTATGAAAAACTGTTTTTT. It codes for CASSFTQGYEKLFF.

The genes are TRBV3-1 (or the pseudogene TRBV3-2) and TRBJ2-3; unclear D gene. The CDR3 runs 11 residues. V lost 0 bases and J lost 8, with 3 bases in between. Looked up from germline, CDR1 is LGHDT and CDR2 is YNNKEL (reference sequence). The CDR3 nucleotides are TGTGCCAGCAGCCAAGAGGCTACGCAGTATTTT. This gives the protein CASSQEATQYF.

The V call is TRBV27, the J call TRBJ1-1; TRBD1 is a possible D gene (5 bases). V lost 9 bases to trimming and J lost 7 bases, with 15 bases between them. This CDR3 is 12 amino acids long. Germline-derived CDR1 and CDR2 are MNHEY and SMNVEV (reference sequence). In nucleotides, the CDR3 is TGTGCCAGTCAAAACCCAGGGCGTGAAGCTTTCTTT. Its translation is CASQNPGREAFF.

The chain combines TRBV2 with TRBJ2-1, with D hard to call. The germline V gene encodes CDR1 SNHLY and CDR2 FYNNEI. Between the trimmed V and J ends, which lost 6 bases and 5 bases, there was a span of 11 bases. The CDR3 totals 13 residues. This CDR3 is CASSGPLHNEQFF. Here the CDR3 DNA reads TGTGCCAGCAGCGGTCCATTACACAATGAGCAGTTCTTC.

The genes are TRBV7-2 and TRBJ2-3, with TRBD2 as a possible D gene (5 bases). The V and J ends lost 5 bases and 2 bases respectively, with 8 bases between them. This CDR3 region has 13 residues. CDR1 is SGHTA and CDR2 is FQGNSA in the germline V gene. The CDR3 region has the DNA TGTGCCAGCAGCGCAGACTACACAGATACGCAGTATTTT. Amino acids: CASSADYTDTQYF. Using reference TRBV7-2 and TRBJ2-3 for the parts outside the CDR3, the full variable domain is GAGVSQSPSNKVTEKGKDVELRCDPISGHTALYWYRQSLGQGLEFLIYFQGNSAPDKSGLPSDRFSAERTGGSVSTLTIQRTQQEDSAVYLCASSADYTDTQYFGPGTRLTVL.

The CDR3 here is CASRPTGGGEKLFF. The CDR3 DNA is TGTGCCAGCAGGCCGACAGGGGGAGGTGAAAAACTGTTTTTT. V is TRBV6-5 and J is TRBJ1-4, with TRBD1 identical over 9 bases. Germline V gene data show CDR1 as MNHEY and CDR2 as SVGAGI. This CDR3 spans 14 amino acids. The V segment lost 6 bases and the J segment 7 bases; nucleotides outside the gene matches: 6.

The CDR3 region is CASSLTGTRIDEQYF. In nucleotides, the CDR3 is TGTGCCAGCAGCTTAACCGGGACTAGGATTGACGAGCAGTACTTC. The V and J genes are TRBV11-2 and TRBJ2-7; 8 nucleotides match TRBD2. J lost 5 bases, V lost 2 bases, and 8 bases had no gene match. CDR3 length: 15 amino acids. Germline V CDR1 and CDR2: SGHAT, FQNNGV.

CDR3 in amino acids: CSASKQGPYNEQFF. The CDR3, as DNA: TGCAGTGCTAGTAAGCAGGGTCCCTACAATGAGCAGTTCTTC. This sequence joins TRBV20-1 and TRBJ2-1; D may be TRBD1 (5 bases). Germline CDR1 reads DFQATT; CDR2 reads SNEGSKA (reference sequence). The CDR3 contains 14 residues. The ends were cut back, 3 bases at V and 2 bases at J, with 11 bases in the middle.

The chain joins TRBV6-2 or TRBV6-3 to TRBJ1-6; the match to TRBD1 covers 8 bases. V shed 4 bases, J shed 8 bases, and the junction held 10 bases outside the gene matches. Germline values: CDR1 MNHEY, CDR2 SVGEGT. This CDR3 has 16 amino acids. This CDR3 is CASSLLSGTGYSPLHF. As DNA, the CDR3 is TGTGCCAGCAGTTTGCTTTCCGGGACAGGATATTCACCCCTCCACTTT.

The chain couples TRBV7-2 to TRBJ1-4, with D unresolved. V was cut by 5 bases and J by 3 bases, with 10 bases left in between. There are 14 residues in the CDR3. Germline CDR1 and CDR2: SGHTA and FQGNSA. CDR3 in DNA: TGTGCCAGCAGCCCGGGGAAGGCTAATGAAAAACTGTTTTTT. It yields the protein CASSPGKANEKLFF.

V and J are TRBV7-3 and TRBJ2-2, with 8 bases that match TRBD1. CDR1 and CDR2 (germline): SGHTA, FQGTGA. The trim removed 5 bases at V and 4 bases at J, leaving 3 bases unmatched. This CDR3 comprises 14 residues. CDR3 coding DNA: TGTGCCAGCAGCCAAGGACAGGGCACCGGGGAGCTGTTTTTT. Encoded protein: CASSQGQGTGELFF.

The V and J genes are TRBV6-2 or TRBV6-3 and TRBJ1-2; 9 bases line up with TRBD1. The CDR3 spans 16 residues. The germline V gene has CDR1 MNHEY and CDR2 SVGEGT. V lost 6 bases and J lost 2; bases outside the gene matches: 10. CDR3 sequence: CASSPTGQGRNYGYTF. CDR3 nucleotide sequence: TGTGCCAGCAGCCCTACCGGACAGGGGAGGAACTATGGCTACACCTTC.

The chain couples TRBV9 to TRBJ1-6; D is unclear. This CDR3 has 14 amino acids. CDR1 is SGDLS, CDR2 YYNGEE, per germline. V gave up 2 bases and J gave up 8 bases, with 11 bases separating them. CDR3 loop: CASSVSDSYSPLHF. The CDR3 DNA is TGTGCCAGCAGCGTGTCAGATAGCTATTCACCCCTCCACTTT.

This clone showed up just once. The chain carries TRBV5-1 and TRBJ2-1, with a weak D call TRBD1 (6 bases). Germline CDR1 SGHRS, CDR2 YFSETQ. Trimming cost V 2 bases and J 0 bases, with 9 bases left between them. The CDR3 runs 15 residues. The CDR3 sequence: CASSFTTGSYNEQFF. The DNA for the CDR3 is TGCGCCAGCAGCTTTACGACAGGCTCCTACAATGAGCAGTTCTTC.

This chain uses TRBV6-5 with TRBJ2-1; D is perhaps TRBD1 (6 bases). The V end lost 4 bases, the J end lost 6 bases, and 7 bases lay between the germline ends. Germline values: CDR1 MNHEY, CDR2 SVGAGI. The length of the CDR3 is 12 residues. In DNA form, the CDR3 reads TGTGCCAGCAGTTCAGGGGTCAATGAGCAGTTCTTC. Translated: CASSSGVNEQFF.

This clone was recorded once. The genes are TRBV6-7 and TRBJ1-2, with TRBD1 matching 8 bases. TRBV6-7 has ORF status, its function being uncertain. The V gene end was trimmed by 4 bases and the J gene end by 4 bases; junction bases not matched to a gene: 5. This CDR3 contains 14 residues. CDR3 sequence reads: CASSFRDRRYGYTF. The DNA of the CDR3 is TGTGCCAGCAGTTTCCGGGACAGGCGCTATGGCTACACCTTC.